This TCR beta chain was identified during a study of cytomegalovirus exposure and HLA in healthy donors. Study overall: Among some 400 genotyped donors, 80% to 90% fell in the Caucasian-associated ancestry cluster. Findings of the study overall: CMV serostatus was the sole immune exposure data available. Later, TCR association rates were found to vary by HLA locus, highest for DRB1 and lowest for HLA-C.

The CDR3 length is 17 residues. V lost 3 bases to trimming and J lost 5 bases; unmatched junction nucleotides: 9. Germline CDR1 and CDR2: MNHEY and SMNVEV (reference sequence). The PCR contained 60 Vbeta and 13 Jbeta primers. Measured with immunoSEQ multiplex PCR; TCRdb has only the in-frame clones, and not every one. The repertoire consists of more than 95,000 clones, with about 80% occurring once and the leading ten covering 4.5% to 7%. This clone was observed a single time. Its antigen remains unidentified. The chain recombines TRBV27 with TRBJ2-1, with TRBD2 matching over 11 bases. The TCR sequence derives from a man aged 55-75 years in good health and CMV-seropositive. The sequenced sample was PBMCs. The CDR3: CASSFDLAGGQDNEQFF. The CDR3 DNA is TGTGCCAGCAGTTTCGACCTAGCGGGGGGCCAGGACAATGAGCAGTTCTTC.